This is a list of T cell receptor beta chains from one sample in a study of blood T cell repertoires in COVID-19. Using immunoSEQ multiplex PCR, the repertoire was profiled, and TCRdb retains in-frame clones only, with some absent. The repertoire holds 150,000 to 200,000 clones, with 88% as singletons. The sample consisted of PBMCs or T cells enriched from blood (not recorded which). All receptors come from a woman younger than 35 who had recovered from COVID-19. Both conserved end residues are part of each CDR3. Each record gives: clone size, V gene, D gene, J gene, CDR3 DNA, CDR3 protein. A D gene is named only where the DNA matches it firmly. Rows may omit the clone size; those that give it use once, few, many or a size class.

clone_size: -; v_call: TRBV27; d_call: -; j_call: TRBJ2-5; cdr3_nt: TGTGCCAGCAGTCGCTTCAGGGGAGAGACCCAGTACTTC; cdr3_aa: CASSRFRGETQYF
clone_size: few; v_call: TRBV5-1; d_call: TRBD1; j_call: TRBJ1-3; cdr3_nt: TGCGCCAGCAGCTTCCGACAGGGGGCTGGAAACACCATATATTTT; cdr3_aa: CASSFRQGAGNTIYF
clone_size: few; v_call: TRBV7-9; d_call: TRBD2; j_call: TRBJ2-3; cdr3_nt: TGTGCCAGCAGGACAGGCGGGGGGAGCACAGATACGCAGTATTTT; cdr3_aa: CASRTGGGSTDTQYF
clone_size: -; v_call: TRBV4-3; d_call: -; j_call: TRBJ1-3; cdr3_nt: TGCGCCAGCAGCCACCTATATTGGGGGCGAGACACCATATATTTT; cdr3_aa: CASSHLYWGRDTIYF
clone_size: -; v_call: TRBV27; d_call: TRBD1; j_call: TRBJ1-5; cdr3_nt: TGTGCCAGCAGTTGGTCGGGACAGGGTCCCCAGCATTTT; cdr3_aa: CASSWSGQGPQHF
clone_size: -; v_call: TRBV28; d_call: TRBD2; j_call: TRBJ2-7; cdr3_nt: TGTGCCAGCAGTAAAAGCGGGAGCACCTACGAGCAGTACTTC; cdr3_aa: CASSKSGSTYEQYF
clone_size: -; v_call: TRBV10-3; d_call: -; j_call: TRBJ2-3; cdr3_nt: TGTGCCATCAGTGCCGTGTCGGCAGATACGCAGTATTTT; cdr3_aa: CAISAVSADTQYF
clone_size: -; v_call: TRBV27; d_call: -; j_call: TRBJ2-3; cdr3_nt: TGTGCCAGCAGCCCCCAGGGTGATACGCAGTATTTT; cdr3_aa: CASSPQGDTQYF
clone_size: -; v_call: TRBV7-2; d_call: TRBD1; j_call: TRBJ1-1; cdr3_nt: TGTGCCAGCAGCTTAGAGACAGGGAGAACTGAAGCTTTCTTT; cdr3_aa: CASSLETGRTEAFF
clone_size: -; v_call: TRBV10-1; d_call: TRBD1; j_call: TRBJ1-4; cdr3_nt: TGCGCCAGCAGCCGGACAGGGTCCAATGAAAAACTGTTTTTT; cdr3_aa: CASSRTGSNEKLFF
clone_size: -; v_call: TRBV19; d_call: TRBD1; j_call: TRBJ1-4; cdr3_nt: TGTGCCAGTCGCGGGACAGCGTATGAAAAACTGTTTTTT; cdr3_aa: CASRGTAYEKLFF
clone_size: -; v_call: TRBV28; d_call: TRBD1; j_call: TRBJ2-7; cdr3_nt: TGTGCCAGTCACCCTCCGGGACAGGGGTACGAGCAGTACTTC; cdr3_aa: CASHPPGQGYEQYF
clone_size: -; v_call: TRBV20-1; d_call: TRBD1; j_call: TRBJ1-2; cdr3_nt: TGCGGAAGGACAGGATACTATGGCTACACCTTC; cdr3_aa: CGRTGYYGYTF